One TCR beta chain is described in this entry. The antigen remains unidentified. The PCR employed 60 Vbeta primers together with 13 Jbeta primers. Authors' data handling: Roughly 11 million shared chains were among the 65 million to 85 million unique TCR beta chains that a later analysis counted. The table came from immunoSEQ multiplex PCR; TCRdb's copy has only in-frame clones and leaves some out. The V and J calls and the clone size are those of that table, but D and trimming were determined from the DNA. The sample consists of 150,000 to 160,000 clones, roughly 85% of them appearing once. These data originate in a study of cytomegalovirus exposure and HLA in healthy donors. The study, taken as a whole, reports: Many donors carried some public TCRs, although rarity characterized most TCR sequences. The number of N-insertions in an Asian-associated ancestry cluster was reportedly below the roughly 700-donor mean in a later analysis.

Germline V gene lookup returns CDR1 LNHDA and CDR2 SQIVND (reference sequence). With 10 bases removed from V and 10 bases from J, the gap between germline ends came to 16 bases. This CDR3 comprises 11 residues. The source material was PBMCs. V is TRBV19 and J is TRBJ1-1, with D tentatively TRBD1 (5 bases). The sequence came from a woman aged 18-29 years in good health and CMV-seronegative. As DNA, the CDR3 is TGTGCCACGAGATGGGGCAGAGTAGCTTTCTTT. Translation gives CATRWGRVAFF.